The 10 T cell receptor beta chains below were found in one sample sequenced in a study of identical twins. MiXCR was run by TCRdb on the 5' RACE reads, yielding one entry per CDR3 protein. The sample carries hundreds of thousands of distinct CDR3 sequences, around 6.1% recorded once. Sequencing was done on a sample of naive T cells sorted from blood. These receptors were obtained from a man aged 18-30 years in good health.

This clonotype occurred many times. This chain uses TRBV28 with TRBJ1-2; unclear D gene. The CDR3 loop spans 14 amino acids. V lost 3 bases and J lost 2, with 10 bases in between. The germline gives CDR1 MDHEN, CDR2 SYDVKM. DNA of the CDR3: TGTGCCAGCAGTTTCGGTCTGACCAACTATGGCTACACCTTC. Translating it yields CASSFGLTNYGYTF.

This clonotype was seen only a few times. V is TRBV20-1 and J is TRBJ2-5; possible D gene TRBD1, 5 bases. The germline V and J ends were trimmed by 4 bases and 4 bases, with 19 bases remaining between them. Per germline, CDR1 DFQATT and CDR2 SNEGSKA (reference sequence). The CDR3 runs to 15 residues. The CDR3 here is CSAKPLGLGRETQYF. CDR3 DNA: TGCAGTGCTAAACCCCTGGGGCTAGGGCGAGAGACCCAGTACTTC.

This clonotype was detected ten times or more. In nucleotides, the CDR3 is TGTGCCAGCAGTGAAGCCGGGACAGGGCCGGAGGATACGCAGTATTTT. Its protein product is CASSEAGTGPEDTQYF. This chain links TRBV2 with TRBJ2-3; 9 bases match TRBD1. There are 16 residues in the CDR3. CDR1 and CDR2 from the germline V gene are SNHLY and FYNNEI. V lost 0 bases and J lost 6; bases outside the gene matches: 7. The variable domain in full, with the rest retrieved from reference TRBV2 and TRBJ2-3, is EPEVTQTPSHQVTQMGQEVILRCVPISNHLYFYWYRQILGQKVEFLVSFYNNEISEKSEIFDDQFSVERPDGSNFTLKIRSTKLEDSAMYFCASSEAGTGPEDTQYFGPGTRLTVL.

This clonotype showed up many times. The chain employs TRBV24-1 and TRBJ2-2; D remains unclear. V was pared by 5 bases and J by 0 bases, with 15 bases between. The CDR3 sequence is 17 residues long. Germline V gene lookup returns CDR1 KGHDR and CDR2 SFDVKD. CDR3 loop: CATSAIIPGANTGELFF. CDR3 DNA: TGTGCCACCAGTGCTATCATCCCAGGAGCGAACACCGGGGAGCTGTTTTTT.

The V and J genes are TRBV27 and TRBJ2-1, with 13 bases fitting TRBD2. Germline CDR1 MNHEY, CDR2 SMNVEV (reference sequence). The CDR3 consists of 15 residues. V was pared by 6 bases and J by 5 bases, with 4 bases of the junction left unmatched. CDR3 sequence reads: CASSIGTSGDNEQFF. CDR3 bases: TGTGCCAGCAGCATCGGGACTAGCGGGGACAATGAGCAGTTCTTC.

This clonotype was recorded many times. The chain couples TRBV24-1 to TRBJ2-1; maybe TRBD2 (5 bases). Trimming removed 5 bases from V and 6 bases from J, with 7 bases in between. The CDR3 totals 12 residues. The germline CDR1 and CDR2 sequences are KGHDR and SFDVKD. The DNA for the CDR3 is TGTGCCACCAGTGGACTATTCAATGAGCAGTTCTTC. Its translation is CATSGLFNEQFF.

This clonotype was found a few times. The chain couples TRBV20-1 to TRBJ2-1; TRBD2 aligns across 11 bases. The germline V gene has CDR1 DFQATT and CDR2 SNEGSKA (reference sequence). V gave up 5 bases and J gave up 13 bases; unmatched junction bases: 13. This CDR3 has 14 amino acids. The CDR3 DNA reads as TGCAGTGCTTCCTATAGCGGGAGGGCCGGTGGCCAGTTCTTC. It translates to CSASYSGRAGGQFF.

At least ten counts were recorded for this clonotype. V gene TRBV25-1 combines with J gene TRBJ2-1, with a possible D match to TRBD2 (6 bases). CDR3 length: 14 residues. V lost 5 bases to trimming and J lost 6 bases, with 14 bases between them. Germline V gene sequence: CDR1 MGHDK, CDR2 SYGVNS. The CDR3 DNA sequence: TGTGCCAGCAGTAATGGCGGGATGTCCAATGAGCAGTTCTTC. This sequence encodes CASSNGGMSNEQFF.

V and J are TRBV19 and TRBJ1-5; tentative D call: TRBD1 (6 bases). The CDR3 contains 17 residues. V was cut by 0 bases and J by 0 bases, with 12 bases left in between. Germline values: CDR1 LNHDA, CDR2 SQIVND (reference sequence). As DNA, the CDR3 is TGTGCCAGTAGTATAGAGACCACAGGGTATAGCAATCAGCCCCAGCATTTT. This translates into CASSIETTGYSNQPQHF.

This clonotype has at least ten counts. The rearrangement uses TRBV6-4 and TRBJ2-1; D is possibly TRBD1 or TRBD2 (7 bases each). V dropped 6 bases and J dropped 4 bases, with 19 bases sitting between them. CDR1 and CDR2 from the germline V gene are MRHNA and SNTAGT. The CDR3 is 16 residues long. Here the CDR3 DNA reads TGTGCCAGCAGCCTCCAGGGGGGGGCTAGATACAATGAGCAGTTCTTC. It yields the protein CASSLQGGARYNEQFF.